Shown below are 7 T cell receptor beta chains from a single sample sequenced in a study of blood T cell repertoires in COVID-19. Using immunoSEQ multiplex PCR, the repertoire was profiled, and TCRdb retains in-frame clones only, with some absent. Of roughly 8,600 clones in the sample, approximately 84% are singletons; the top ten hold roughly a sixth. Sequenced material: peripheral blood. The source is a human donor with active COVID-19. The donor label of this sample is uncertain.

The chain joins TRBV21-1 to TRBJ2-7; the DNA was not compared with TRBD1, the D call given in the table. TRBV21-1 is a known pseudogene. The CDR3 is made up of 13 amino acids. CDR3 sequence reads: CASSLQGGYEQYF. The CDR3 DNA follows: TGTGCCAGCAGCCTTCAAGGGGGATACGAGCAGTACTTC.

This clone is a singleton in its sample. The same CDR3 can be traced to other DNA sequences in this sample. The rearrangement uses TRBV19 and TRBJ2-7; weak D call: TRBD1 (5 bases). This CDR3 contains 13 residues. V lost 3 bases to trimming and J lost 0 bases, with 6 bases between them. In germline, CDR1 is LNHDA, CDR2 SQIVND (reference sequence). The CDR3 here is CASSIQGSYEQYF. CDR3 nucleotides: TGTGCCAGTAGTATTCAGGGCTCCTACGAGCAGTACTTC.

This clone showed up just a few times. The rearrangement links TRBV7-2 to TRBJ1-3, with a weak D call TRBD1 (6 bases). Trimming removed 6 bases from V and 1 base from J, with 16 bases in between. CDR3 length equals 16 residues. Germline loops: CDR1 SGHTA, CDR2 FQGNSA. CDR3 amino acids: CASSLQGTLSGNTIYF. The CDR3 nucleotides read TGTGCCAGCAGTCTACAGGGAACTCTTTCTGGAAACACCATATATTTT.

The chain joins TRBV7-6 to TRBJ2-2, with TRBD2 matching over 13 bases. J was trimmed by 4 bases and V by 5 bases; bases with no gene match: 4. Germline CDR1 SGHVS, CDR2 FNYEAQ. This CDR3 spans 16 amino acids. CDR3 nucleotides: TGTGCCAGCAGCCATGGACTAGCGGGAGTCACCGGGGAGCTGTTTTTT. Translated, it gives CASSHGLAGVTGELFF.

The J gene is TRBJ2-2, the V gene TRBV2; possible D gene TRBD2, 5 bases. CDR1 and CDR2 (germline): SNHLY, FYNNEI. CDR3 size: 15 residues. Deletions cut 7 bases from V and 6 bases from J, with 18 bases between. The CDR3 nucleotides are TGTGCCAGCACAGACCAAACGGGGTACGCCGGGGAGCTGTTTTTT. As protein: CASTDQTGYAGELFF.

The rearrangement uses TRBV5-5 and TRBJ1-2; a possible D gene is TRBD1 (6 bases). The germline gives CDR1 SGHKS, CDR2 YYEKEE (reference sequence). This CDR3 spans 14 amino acids. V lost 4 bases to trimming and J lost 4 bases, with 14 bases between them. The CDR3 reads CASSQDRILYGYTF. The CDR3, as DNA: TGTGCCAGCAGCCAAGACAGGATACTCTATGGCTACACCTTC.

This rearrangement joins TRBV5-1 to TRBJ2-2, with a possible D match to TRBD2 (6 bases). Per the germline V gene, CDR1 is SGHRS and CDR2 is YFSETQ. V was pared by 0 bases and J by 3 bases, with 9 bases between. This CDR3 has 15 residues. CDR3 sequence: CASSLAGEDTGELFF. The CDR3 nucleotides read TGCGCCAGCAGCTTGGCCGGGGAGGACACCGGGGAGCTGTTTTTT.